These T cell receptor beta chains were read from a single sample in a study of T cell changes during pregnancy in multiple sclerosis. Assay: immunoSEQ multiplex PCR; the TCRdb copy retains only in-frame clones and omits some. The sample contains 60,000 to 75,000 clones, around 90% of which appear only once. This specimen was peripheral blood, taken in the second trimester of pregnancy. The receptors here all came from a female donor with multiple sclerosis, enrolled in a pregnancy study. CDR3s include the opening cysteine and the closing phenylalanine or tryptophan. The D gene is left open where the match is weak. Clone size appears in some rows only: once, few, many, or a class for an expanded clone.

CDR3	DNA	V	J	D	size
CASSVGQGGEKLFF	TGTGCCAGCAGCGTAGGGCAGGGGGGCGAAAAACTGTTTTTT	TRBV9	TRBJ1-4	TRBD1	-
CASRFGTGTDTQYF	TGTGCCAGCAGGTTCGGGACAGGCACAGATACGCAGTATTTT	TRBV2	TRBJ2-3	TRBD1	-
CASSGTVNTGELFF	TGTGCCAGCAGTGGGACAGTGAACACCGGGGAGCTGTTTTTT	TRBV2	TRBJ2-2	-	once
CASTYNRDRPEAFF	TGTGCCAGCACCTACAACCGAGACAGACCTGAAGCTTTCTTT	TRBV6-5	TRBJ1-1	-	-
CSVDESISGNTIYF	TGCAGCGTTGATGAGTCTATATCTGGAAACACCATATATTTT	TRBV29-1	TRBJ1-3	-	-
CASSSRGDGYTF	TGTGCCAGCAGTTCCCGAGGCGATGGCTACACCTTC	TRBV6-6	TRBJ1-2	-	-
CASSMGLADLTDTQYF	TGTGCCAGTAGTATGGGACTAGCGGACCTCACAGATACGCAGTATTTT	TRBV19	TRBJ2-3	TRBD2	-
CASSFRGTNTGELFF	TGTGCCAGCAGCTTCAGGGGGACGAACACCGGGGAGCTGTTTTTT	TRBV7-3	TRBJ2-2	TRBD1	-
CASSLRGLAGVADTQYF	TGTGCCAGCAGCTTACGTGGACTAGCGGGGGTTGCGGATACGCAGTATTTT	TRBV11-3	TRBJ2-3	TRBD2	-
CASSGAGTGADGYTF	TGCGCCAGCAGCGGAGCCGGGACAGGGGCGGATGGCTACACCTTC	TRBV10-2	TRBJ1-2	TRBD1	-
CASSPGGEQFF	TGTGCCAGCAGCCCCGGGGGGGAGCAGTTCTTC	TRBV14	TRBJ2-1	TRBD2	few
CAISGIGGSNSGNTIYF	TGTGCCATCAGTGGCATCGGGGGAAGTAACTCTGGAAACACCATATATTTT	TRBV10-3	TRBJ1-3	-	-
CASSYSPGQLNTEAFF	TGTGCCAGCAGTTACTCCCCTGGACAGTTGAACACTGAAGCTTTCTTT	TRBV6-6	TRBJ1-1	-	-
CSVEHGSDTQYF	TGCAGCGTTGAACACGGGAGTGATACGCAGTATTTT	TRBV29-1	TRBJ2-3	-	-
CASIASEGGGYTF	TGTGCCAGTATCGCCAGTGAGGGGGGGGGCTACACCTTC	TRBV19	TRBJ1-2	-	-
CASSSSGTLSGYTF	TGTGCCAGCAGCTCCTCCGGGACACTAAGTGGCTACACCTTC	TRBV13	TRBJ1-2	-	once
CASSLDGEGGYTF	TGCGCCAGCAGCTTAGACGGTGAGGGAGGCTACACCTTC	TRBV5-1	TRBJ1-2	-	once
CASSFERSSYEQYF	TGTGCCAGCAGTTTCGAAAGGAGCTCCTACGAGCAGTACTTC	TRBV2	TRBJ2-7	-	-
CASSRGQVGSGNTIYF	TGTGCCAGCAGTCGAGGACAGGTCGGCTCTGGAAACACCATATATTTT	TRBV16	TRBJ1-3	TRBD1	-
CASSQDRNLYGYTF	TGTGCCAGCAGCCAAGACAGGAACCTCTATGGCTACACCTTC	TRBV6-1	TRBJ1-2	-	-
CASSIGSTGGQPQHF	TGTGCCAGTAGTATAGGGTCGACAGGGGGTCAGCCCCAGCATTTT	TRBV19	TRBJ1-5	TRBD1	-
CASSLTDTGELFF	TGCGCCAGCAGCTTGACGGACACCGGGGAGCTGTTTTTT	TRBV5-1	TRBJ2-2	-	-
CASTSQGAGTEAFF	TGTGCCAGCACCTCTCAGGGGGCAGGAACTGAAGCTTTCTTT	TRBV7-2	TRBJ1-1	TRBD1	-
CASSGQGCKENEQFF	TGTGCCAGCAGTGGTCAGGGGTGCAAGGAGAATGAGCAGTTCTTC	TRBV6-4	TRBJ2-1	-	-
CASSLGAGVNNEQFF	TGCGCCAGCAGCTTGGGGGCGGGAGTGAACAATGAGCAGTTCTTC	TRBV5-1	TRBJ2-1	TRBD2	once
CASSSDPGLAGEQYF	TGTGCCAGCAGCTCAGACCCGGGACTAGCCGGCGAGCAGTACTTC	TRBV7-3	TRBJ2-7	TRBD2	-
CASSYGDRGHGTEAFF	TGTGCCAGCAGCTATGGGGACAGGGGGCATGGTACTGAAGCTTTCTTT	TRBV5-4	TRBJ1-1	TRBD1	-
CASSGQAQNTEAFF	TGTGCCAGCAGCGGACAGGCCCAGAACACTGAAGCTTTCTTT	TRBV9	TRBJ1-1	-	-
CASSFRREFRETQYF	TGTGCCAGCAGTTTTCGGCGGGAGTTTAGAGAGACCCAGTACTTC	TRBV27	TRBJ2-5	TRBD2	-
CAWSLGQGGETQYF	TGTGCCTGGAGTTTAGGACAGGGGGGAGAGACCCAGTACTTC	TRBV30	TRBJ2-5	TRBD1	-
CASSLLAGGTNEQFF	TGTGCCAGCAGCTTACTAGCGGGGGGGACTAATGAGCAGTTCTTC	TRBV7-3	TRBJ2-1	TRBD2	once
CASSLALWRTNEKLFF	TGTGCCAGCAGCTTAGCGCTCTGGCGGACTAATGAAAAACTGTTTTTT	TRBV7-8	TRBJ1-4	-	-
CASSTLAANTGELFF	TGTGCCAGCAGTACCCTAGCGGCGAACACCGGGGAGCTGTTTTTT	TRBV6-1	TRBJ2-2	TRBD2	-
CASSFRTGTYNEQFF	TGTGCCAGCAGCTTCCGGACAGGGACCTACAATGAGCAGTTCTTC	TRBV11-3	TRBJ2-1	TRBD1	once
CASSFFRESSYNSPLHF	TGTGCCAGCAGCTTTTTTCGAGAGAGCTCCTATAATTCACCCCTCCACTTT	TRBV5-4	TRBJ1-6	-	-
CASSEGGGRTEAFF	TGTGCCAGCAGTGAAGGGGGGGGAAGGACTGAAGCTTTCTTT	TRBV2	TRBJ1-1	-	-
CASSEQGARSYGYTF	TGTGCCAGCAGTGAACAGGGGGCGCGGTCGTATGGCTACACCTTC	TRBV2	TRBJ1-2	TRBD1	-
CASSSRTGGNHYGYTF	TGTGCCAGCAGCTCAAGGACAGGGGGCAACCACTATGGCTACACCTTC	TRBV5-6	TRBJ1-2	TRBD1	-
CASSLGQFNEKLFF	TGTGCCAGCAGCTTGGGCCAGTTTAATGAAAAACTGTTTTTT	TRBV7-6	TRBJ1-4	-	-
CASSGQGLYEQYF	TGTGCCAGCAGCGGACAGGGCCTCTACGAGCAGTACTTC	TRBV11-3	TRBJ2-7	TRBD1	-
CASSLSSGAGGNQPQHF	TGTGCCAGCAGTTTATCATCAGGGGCTGGTGGCAATCAGCCCCAGCATTTT	TRBV27	TRBJ1-5	-	-
CASSLEVGDRQLAQYF	TGTGCCAGCAGCTTAGAAGTGGGGGACAGACAGTTGGCCCAGTACTTC	TRBV7-9	TRBJ2-5	TRBD1	-
CASSASGTGAYGYTF	TGTGCCAGCAGCGCATCCGGGACAGGCGCATATGGCTACACCTTC	TRBV9	TRBJ1-2	TRBD1	-
CASSRRYTGELFF	TGTGCCAGCAGTCGGAGGTACACCGGGGAGCTGTTTTTT	TRBV6-5	TRBJ2-2	-	few
CASSLGTEQFF	TGCGCCAGCAGCTTAGGGACAGAGCAGTTCTTC	TRBV5-1	TRBJ2-1	-	-
CASSQGVRNYGYTF	TGTGCCAGCAGCCAAGGGGTGAGAAACTATGGCTACACCTTC	TRBV6-6	TRBJ1-2	-	-
CASSTTDSSSEKLFF	TGCGCCAGCAGCACCACCGATAGCTCGAGTGAAAAACTGTTTTTT	TRBV4-1	TRBJ1-4	-	-
CASSPQGFGETQYF	TGTGCCAGCAGCCCACAGGGATTTGGGGAGACCCAGTACTTC	TRBV2	TRBJ2-5	-	-
CASSIGTGGYNEQFF	TGTGCCAGTAGTATCGGGACAGGGGGATACAATGAGCAGTTCTTC	TRBV19	TRBJ2-1	TRBD1	-
CASSGTSGLYEQYF	TGTGCCAGCAGTGGGACTAGCGGCCTCTACGAGCAGTACTTC	TRBV2	TRBJ2-7	TRBD2	-
CASSPAGGPGYEQFF	TGTGCCAGCAGCCCAGCGGGGGGGCCGGGGTATGAGCAGTTCTTC	TRBV11-2	TRBJ2-1	TRBD2	-
CASSIATQGEQYF	TGTGCCAGTAGTATAGCGACACAGGGAGAGCAGTACTTC	TRBV19	TRBJ2-7	-	few
CAISEFQGQSGYTF	TGTGCCATCAGTGAGTTTCAGGGGCAGAGTGGCTACACCTTC	TRBV10-3	TRBJ1-2	-	-